This TCR beta chain was obtained from a study of identical twins. The table lists this clonotype with a few counts. What it binds is unknown. Study-wide points: Researchers reported excess low generation probability among twin-shared out-of-frame alpha sequences. The more abundant beta clonotypes in cord blood had fewer insertions, and memory repertoires did not show this. The models systematically underestimated how much out-of-frame TCR alpha was shared in monozygotic twins.

V lost 3 bases and J lost 1, with 10 bases in between. CDR1 is MNHEY, CDR2 SMNVEV, per germline (reference sequence). The CDR3 is 14 amino acids. TCRdb reprocessed the 5' RACE reads via MiXCR and lists one record per CDR3 protein. Of 250,000 to 350,000 distinct CDR3 sequences in the sample, under 9% were seen once. These records were also assigned to another study, of yellow fever vaccine responses in identical twins.

The chain uses TRBV27 and TRBJ2-7; D ambiguous. The specimen was memory (CD45RO+) T cells sorted from blood. The origin of this receptor is a woman aged 18-35 years in good health. The CDR3 region is CASSFRLESYEQYF. CDR3 DNA sequence: TGTGCCAGCAGTTTCCGGCTGGAGTCCTACGAGCAGTACTTC.